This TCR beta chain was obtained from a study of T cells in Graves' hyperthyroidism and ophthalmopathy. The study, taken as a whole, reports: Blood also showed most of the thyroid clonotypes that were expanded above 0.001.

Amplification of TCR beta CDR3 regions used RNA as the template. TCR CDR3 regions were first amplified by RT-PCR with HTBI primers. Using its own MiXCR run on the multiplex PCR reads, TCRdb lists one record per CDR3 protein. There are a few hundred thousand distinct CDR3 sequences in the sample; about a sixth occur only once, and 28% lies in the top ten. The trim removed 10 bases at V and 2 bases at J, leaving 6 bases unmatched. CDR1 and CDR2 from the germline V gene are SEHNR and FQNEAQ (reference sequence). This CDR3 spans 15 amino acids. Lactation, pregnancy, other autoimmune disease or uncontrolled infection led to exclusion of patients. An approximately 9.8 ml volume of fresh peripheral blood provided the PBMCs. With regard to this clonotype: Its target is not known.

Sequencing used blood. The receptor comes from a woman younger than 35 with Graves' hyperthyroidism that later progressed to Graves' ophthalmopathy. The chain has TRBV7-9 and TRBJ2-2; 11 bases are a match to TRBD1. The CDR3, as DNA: TGTGCCATCTCCGGGACAGGGGGAAACACCGGGGAGCTGTTTTTT. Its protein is CAISGTGGNTGELFF.